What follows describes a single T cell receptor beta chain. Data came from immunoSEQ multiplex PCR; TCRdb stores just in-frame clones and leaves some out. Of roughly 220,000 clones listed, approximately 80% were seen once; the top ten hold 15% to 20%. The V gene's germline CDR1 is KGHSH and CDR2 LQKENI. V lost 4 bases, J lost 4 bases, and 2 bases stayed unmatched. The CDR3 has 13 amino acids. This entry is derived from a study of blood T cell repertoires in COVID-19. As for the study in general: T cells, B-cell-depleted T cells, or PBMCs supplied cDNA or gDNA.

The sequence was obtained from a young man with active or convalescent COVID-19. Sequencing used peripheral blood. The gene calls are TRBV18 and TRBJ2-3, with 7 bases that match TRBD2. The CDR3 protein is CASSLGGSDTQYF. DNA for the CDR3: TGTGCCAGCTCACTCGGGGGGTCAGATACGCAGTATTTT.